Given below is one T cell receptor (beta chain) in context. This sample was included in a study of blood T cell repertoires in COVID-19. For the study at large: Researchers got acute and convalescent COVID-19 samples from the United States, Italy and Spain. Sources were T cells, B-cell-depleted T cells, or PBMCs; the material itself was cDNA or gDNA.

Source study methods: Estimates of nucleated cell counts were drawn from the amplification of reference gene primers. The table came from immunoSEQ multiplex PCR; TCRdb's copy has only in-frame clones and leaves some out. Clone size and the V and J calls come from that table; the DNA yielded D and trimming. The sample comprises 15,000 or so clones, about 86% of which are singletons, and roughly 2.5% rests with the top ten. CDR3 length: 14 amino acids. V shed 1 base and J 4 bases; nucleotides not matched to a gene: 2. Germline values: CDR1 SGHRS, CDR2 YFSETQ. The sample comprised peripheral blood. This receptor was obtained from a human donor in a cohort sampled during active COVID-19. The chain is built from TRBV5-1 and TRBJ2-3; 8 bases map to TRBD2. This chain's CDR3 is CASSLNGGADTQYF. In DNA, the CDR3 is TGCGCCAGCAGCTTGAACGGGGGGGCAGATACGCAGTATTTT.